This T cell receptor (beta chain) was captured by sequencing in a study of blood T cells in healthy people across ages. Using a J-beta primer mix together with a sample-barcoded 5' primer, a second PCR was run for roughly 6 to 11 cycles. Each CDR3 protein gets one entry after TCRdb re-called the 5' RACE reads with MiXCR. The sample holds some 760,000 distinct CDR3 sequences; approximately 25% are singletons and the top ten take approximately 4%. Trimming took 7 bases from V and 2 from J; bases not matched to a gene: 4. Germline-derived CDR1 and CDR2 are MNHNY and SVGAGI (reference sequence). This CDR3 has 14 amino acids. These data are also associated with another study on T cells of mothers and their children.

The sequenced sample was blood. The clonotype was recovered from a boy younger than 18 in good health. This sequence joins TRBV6-6 and TRBJ2-3; 9 nucleotides agree with TRBD2. CDR3 protein: CASTASGVTDTQYF. CDR3 DNA: TGTGCCAGCACAGCTAGCGGGGTCACAGATACGCAGTATTTT.